Below are 24 T cell receptor beta chains sequenced from a single sample in a study of blood T cell repertoires in COVID-19. Sequenced by immunoSEQ multiplex PCR; TCRdb stores in-frame clones only, minus some. The data show over 250,000 clones, less than 90% seen once. Sequenced input: peripheral blood. The origin of the receptors is a woman aged 70-85 years with COVID-19, enrolled during active disease.

The rearrangement uses TRBV5-1 and TRBJ2-3, with 8 bases aligning to TRBD2. V dropped 3 bases and J dropped 4; count of bases not matched to a gene: 7. The germline CDR1 and CDR2 sequences are SGHRS and YFSETQ. This CDR3 spans 15 amino acids. CDR3 sequence: CASSSRGGNADTQYF. CDR3 coding DNA: TGCGCCAGCAGCTCCCGCGGGGGGAATGCAGATACGCAGTATTTT.

V and J are TRBV7-9 and TRBJ2-7; 9 bases align to TRBD1. The CDR3 has 13 residues. V lost 8 bases to trimming and J lost 3 bases; unmatched junction nucleotides: 5. Germline V gene sequence: CDR1 SEHNR, CDR2 FQNEAQ (reference sequence). This CDR3 reads CASLRTGDYEQYF. CDR3 sequence (DNA): TGTGCCAGCCTCCGGACAGGGGACTACGAGCAGTACTTC.

This clone was observed a handful of times. This chain connects TRBV5-4 to TRBJ2-3; TRBD1 aligns across 8 bases. This CDR3 has 13 amino acids. The germline CDR1 and CDR2 sequences are SGHNT and YYREEE (reference sequence). The trim removed 4 bases at V and 5 bases at J, leaving 3 bases unmatched. The CDR3 protein is CASSQQGEDTQYF. The CDR3 DNA is TGTGCCAGCAGCCAACAGGGGGAAGATACGCAGTATTTT. Supplemented by reference TRBV5-4 and TRBJ2-3, the full variable domain reads ETGVTQSPTHLIKTRGQQVTLRCSSQSGHNTVSWYQQALGQGPQFIFQYYREEENGRGNFPPRFSGLQFPNYSSELNVNALELDDSALYLCASSQQGEDTQYFGPGTRLTVL.

This chain uses TRBV2 with TRBJ2-1; 11 bases fit TRBD1. Trimming removed 4 bases from V and 7 bases from J; junction bases left unmatched: 6. From germline, CDR1 is SNHLY and CDR2 FYNNEI. This CDR3 spans 15 amino acids. CDR3 region: CASSADRGRLNEQFF. The CDR3 DNA sequence: TGTGCCAGCAGTGCGGACAGGGGGCGCTTAAATGAGCAGTTCTTC.

The chain has TRBV19 and TRBJ2-7; TRBD1 agrees at 11 bases. V lost 2 bases, J lost 1 base, and 10 bases stayed unmatched. The germline gives CDR1 LNHDA, CDR2 SQIVND (reference sequence). This CDR3 is built from 18 residues. The CDR3 loop reads CASSIRDRGAAGSYEQYF. CDR3 DNA: TGTGCCAGTAGTATAAGGGACAGGGGGGCCGCCGGGTCCTACGAGCAGTACTTC.

The chain joins TRBV7-9 to TRBJ2-7, with D perhaps matching TRBD2 (5 bases). Trimming removed 7 bases from V and 2 bases from J, with 12 bases in between. Germline V gene lookup returns CDR1 SEHNR and CDR2 FQNEAQ (reference sequence). The CDR3 has 13 amino acids. Here the CDR3 reads CASIMDGTYEQYF. CDR3 in DNA: TGTGCCAGCATCATGGACGGGACCTACGAGCAGTACTTC. Full variable domain (missing parts from reference TRBV7-9 and TRBJ2-7): DTGVSQNPRHKITKRGQNVTFRCDPISEHNRLYWYRQTLGQGPEFLTYFQNEAQLEKSRLLSDRFSAERPKGSFSTLEIQRTEQGDSAMYLCASIMDGTYEQYFGPGTRLTVT.

The V call is TRBV5-1, the J call TRBJ2-7; maybe TRBD2 (6 bases). Germline CDR1 and CDR2: SGHRS and YFSETQ. V was pared by 0 bases and J by 2 bases, with 9 bases between. CDR3 length: 14 residues. CDR3 nucleotide sequence: TGCGCCAGCAGCTTGGACGGGGGACCCTACGAGCAGTACTTC. This gives the protein CASSLDGGPYEQYF. The full variable domain, rest sourced from reference TRBV5-1 and TRBJ2-7, is KAGVTQTPRYLIKTRGQQVTLSCSPISGHRSVSWYQQTPGQGLQFLFEYFSETQRNKGNFPGRFSGRQFSNSRSEMNVSTLELGDSALYLCASSLDGGPYEQYFGPGTRLTVT.

This chain connects TRBV5-1 to TRBJ2-3; a weak D match, TRBD2 (6 bases). The CDR3 is made up of 14 amino acids. Germline V gives CDR1 SGHRS, CDR2 YFSETQ. Deletions cut 4 bases from V and 2 bases from J, with 11 bases between. DNA for the CDR3: TGCGCCAGCAGCACCCGGGACTCCACAGATACGCAGTATTTT. This sequence encodes CASSTRDSTDTQYF.

This chain uses TRBV7-2 with TRBJ2-5, with 12 bases identical to TRBD2. The CDR3 runs 16 residues. With V trimmed by 4 bases and J by 0 bases, 3 bases remained unmatched. Germline values: CDR1 SGHTA, CDR2 FQGNSA. This chain's CDR3 is CASSSGLAGYQETQYF. The CDR3 DNA reads TGTGCCAGCAGCTCTGGACTAGCGGGGTACCAAGAGACCCAGTACTTC. Full variable domain (remainder filled in from reference TRBV7-2 and TRBJ2-5): GAGVSQSPSNKVTEKGKDVELRCDPISGHTALYWYRQSLGQGLEFLIYFQGNSAPDKSGLPSDRFSAERTGGSVSTLTIQRTQQEDSAVYLCASSSGLAGYQETQYFGPGTRLLVL.

CDR3 loop: CATSERGWTGELFF. Here the CDR3 DNA reads TGTGCCACCAGTGAGAGGGGGTGGACCGGGGAGCTGTTTTTT. The rearrangement joins TRBV24-1 to TRBJ2-2; a possible D gene is TRBD1 (6 bases). There are 14 residues in the CDR3. Deletions cut 4 bases from V and 5 bases from J, with 10 bases between. The germline V gene encodes CDR1 KGHDR and CDR2 SFDVKD.

This clone came up a few times. The chain uses TRBV3-1 (or the pseudogene TRBV3-2) and TRBJ1-2; the match to TRBD1 covers 9 bases. This CDR3 comprises 14 residues. Unmatched junction bases numbered 4, after V lost 3 bases and J lost 5 bases. Per germline, CDR1 LGHDT and CDR2 YNNKEL (reference sequence). DNA of the CDR3: TGTGCCAGCAGCCACTGGGACAGGGAGTATGGCTACACCTTC. This codes for CASSHWDREYGYTF.

The gene calls are TRBV11-2 and TRBJ1-3; D remains ambiguous. Germline CDR1 reads SGHAT; CDR2 reads FQNNGV. There are 14 residues in the CDR3. Trimming stripped 3 bases from V and 2 bases from J, with 8 bases between. As DNA, the CDR3 is TGTGCCAGCAGCTTGATGGGAGCTGGAAACACCATATATTTT. Protein: CASSLMGAGNTIYF.

CDR3 amino acids: CASSSKGRGHGYTF. In DNA form, the CDR3 reads TGTGCCAGTAGTAGTAAGGGCAGGGGGCATGGCTACACCTTC. V is TRBV19 and J is TRBJ1-2; 8 bases match TRBD1. CDR1 is LNHDA and CDR2 is SQIVND in the germline V gene (reference sequence). V was pared by 4 bases and J by 6 bases, with 7 bases of the junction left unmatched. This CDR3 is 14 amino acids long.

This clone is a singleton in its sample. This chain uses TRBV5-1 with TRBJ1-1; TRBD1 agrees at 8 bases. This CDR3 region has 15 residues. V was pared by 4 bases and J by 7 bases, with 12 bases of the junction left unmatched. Germline V gene data show CDR1 as SGHRS and CDR2 as YFSETQ. CDR3 nucleotides: TGCGCCAGCAGCCCTGGACAGGGCCCCCACAATGAAGCTTTCTTT. This sequence encodes CASSPGQGPHNEAFF.

The CDR3 nucleotides read TGTGCCATCAGTGGGACCGGGACTTCAGATCAGCCCCAGCATTTT. Residues: CAISGTGTSDQPQHF. The genes are TRBV10-3 and TRBJ1-5, with D perhaps matching TRBD1 (5 bases). The CDR3 runs to 15 residues. The germline V gene encodes CDR1 ENHRY and CDR2 SYGVKD. The germline V and J ends were trimmed by 4 bases and 5 bases, with 15 bases remaining between them.

The genes are TRBV24-1 and TRBJ2-5, with D tentatively TRBD1 (6 bases). Germline values: CDR1 KGHDR, CDR2 SFDVKD. Trimming removed 4 bases from V and 1 base from J, with 15 bases in between. This CDR3 is 16 amino acids long. The DNA for the CDR3 is TGTGCCACCAGTGACCCGGGACACACTGGCCAAGAGACCCAGTACTTC. It is translated as CATSDPGHTGQETQYF.

The V and J genes are TRBV7-2 and TRBJ1-4; possible D gene TRBD1, 6 bases. V lost 5 bases and J 1 base, leaving 17 bases between the germline ends. The CDR3 has 17 amino acids. In germline, CDR1 is SGHTA, CDR2 FQGNSA. CDR3 DNA sequence: TGTGCCAGCAGCCCCGCCGGGGGGGGGCGAACTAATGAAAAACTGTTTTTT. Protein: CASSPAGGGRTNEKLFF.

This clone was seen only once. V gene TRBV27 combines with J gene TRBJ2-7; 9 bases align to TRBD2. After removal of 6 bases from V and 0 bases from J, the junction contained 15 bases not matched to a gene. The CDR3 has 18 amino acids. CDR1 is MNHEY, CDR2 SMNVEV, per germline (reference sequence). The CDR3 sequence: CASSPPLASGGHSYEQYF. CDR3 DNA sequence: TGTGCCAGCAGCCCCCCCCTTGCGAGCGGGGGGCACTCCTACGAGCAGTACTTC.

This chain links TRBV21-1 with TRBJ2-5; TRBD1 reflects the table's D call only, with no check against the DNA. TRBV21-1 is designated a pseudogene. The CDR3 runs to 17 residues. CDR3 DNA: TGTGCCAGCAGAAGAGAAGGCCACAGCAAGTACCAAGAGACCCAGTACTTC. It codes for CASRREGHSKYQETQYF.

The rearrangement uses TRBV6-1 and TRBJ1-2; D is possibly TRBD1 (6 bases). Looked up from germline, CDR1 is MNHNS and CDR2 is SASEGT. Trimming left V 3 bases short and J 8 bases short, with 13 bases between. The CDR3 totals 13 residues. For the CDR3, the DNA is TGTGCCAGCAGTGATCCAGGGGTCTGGGGCTACACCTTC. Its translation: CASSDPGVWGYTF.

This clone was recorded a few times. The rearrangement joins TRBV24-1 to TRBJ1-2; a weak D match, TRBD1 (5 bases). The germline V gene encodes CDR1 KGHDR and CDR2 SFDVKD. The V gene lost 5 bases and the J gene lost 0 bases, with 9 bases spanning the gap. CDR3 length: 14 amino acids. The CDR3 DNA reads TGTGCCACCAGTGGCACGGGGGCTAACTATGGCTACACCTTC. Protein product: CATSGTGANYGYTF.

To note about this clone: Other DNA sequences in this sample translate to the same CDR3. CDR3 DNA: TGTGCCAGCAGTTACTCCGGGTCCACTGAAGCTTTCTTT. Amino acid sequence: CASSYSGSTEAFF. The chain uses TRBV6-2 or TRBV6-3 and TRBJ1-1, with D uncertain. The CDR3 is 13 residues long. V was trimmed by 0 bases and J by 4 bases, leaving 6 bases between them. The germline CDR1 and CDR2 sequences are MNHEY and SVGEGT.

The chain uses TRBV29-1 and TRBJ2-7, with D possibly TRBD1 on 5 matching bases. Per germline, CDR1 SQVTM and CDR2 ANQGSEA. V dropped 7 bases and J dropped 0 bases, with 13 bases sitting between them. This CDR3 contains 13 residues. CDR3 in amino acids: CSAYHRSSYEQYF. The CDR3 region has the DNA TGCAGCGCCTACCACAGGAGCTCCTACGAGCAGTACTTC.

This clone was seen only a few times. The chain recombines TRBV20-1 with TRBJ1-1; D not certain. Between the trimmed V and J ends, which lost 6 bases and 1 base, there was a span of 6 bases. The germline gives CDR1 DFQATT, CDR2 SNEGSKA (reference sequence). CDR3 length equals 11 residues. CDR3 bases: TGCAGTGCGCACGGGAACACTGAAGCTTTCTTT. It encodes CSAHGNTEAFF.